These 21 T cell receptor beta chains originate from one sample sequenced in a study of T cell repertoires in ileal Crohn's disease. Only in-frame clones appear in the TCRdb table, and some are missing; sequencing was by immunoSEQ multiplex PCR. The sample shows roughly 15,000 clones, 65% to 85% of them seen only once. Input material: ileal tissue. All receptors derive from an adult with Crohn's disease.

The chain links TRBV28 to TRBJ1-2; 11 bases are shared with TRBD1. The CDR3 runs 15 residues. Germline values: CDR1 MDHEN, CDR2 SYDVKM. The trim removed 11 bases at V and 0 bases at J, leaving 8 bases unmatched. Here the CDR3 reads CACGQGARANYGYTF. The CDR3 nucleotides are TGTGCCTGCGGACAGGGGGCTCGAGCTAACTATGGCTACACCTTC.

The V and J genes are TRBV6-1 and TRBJ2-1; 7 bases are a match to TRBD2. The CDR3 totals 15 residues. From germline, CDR1 is MNHNS and CDR2 SASEGT. J lost 1 base, V lost 0 bases, and 0 bases had no gene match. The CDR3 protein is CASSEASGSYNEQFF. As DNA, the CDR3 is TGTGCCAGCAGTGAAGCTAGCGGGTCCTACAATGAGCAGTTCTTC.

The gene calls are TRBV11-3 and TRBJ1-1, with 11 nucleotides matching TRBD1. Looked up from germline, CDR1 is SGHNT and CDR2 is YENEEA. Trimming took 6 bases from V and 0 from J; bases not matched to a gene: 6. The CDR3 contains 16 residues. CDR3 DNA: TGTGCCAGCAGACCCGGACAGGGGGCAATGAACACTGAAGCTTTCTTT. Translating gives CASRPGQGAMNTEAFF.

The chain joins TRBV18 to TRBJ2-5; 9 nucleotides align to TRBD2. V lost 1 base and J lost 5; bases outside the gene matches: 11. This CDR3 comprises 17 residues. Germline CDR1 KGHSH, CDR2 LQKENI. CDR3 protein: CASSPLGLAAGGETQYF. The DNA of the CDR3 is TGTGCCAGCTCACCACTAGGATTGGCGGCGGGAGGGGAGACCCAGTACTTC.

This chain joins TRBV9 and TRBJ2-7; no clear D gene. CDR3 length: 12 residues. V lost 5 bases and J 0 bases, leaving 6 bases between the germline ends. The germline CDR1 and CDR2 sequences are SGDLS and YYNGEE. The CDR3 region has the DNA TGTGCCAGCAGTTACAACTCCTACGAGCAGTACTTC. Protein product: CASSYNSYEQYF.

Only a few counts were recorded for this clone. The J gene is TRBJ1-5, the V gene TRBV14; D remains ambiguous. V lost 2 bases and J 2 bases, leaving 7 bases between the germline ends. The CDR3 runs to 14 residues. The germline CDR1 and CDR2 sequences are SGHDN and FVKESK. The CDR3 coding sequence is TGTGCCAGCAGCCAACAGGTCGGCAATCAGCCCCAGCATTTT. The encoded protein is CASSQQVGNQPQHF.

The chain employs TRBV2 and TRBJ2-7; 14 bases fit TRBD2. The CDR3 is made up of 18 amino acids. CDR1 and CDR2 from the germline V gene are SNHLY and FYNNEI. The V gene end was trimmed by 7 bases and the J gene end by 13 bases; junction bases not matched to a gene: 24. The CDR3 DNA reads as TGTGCCAGCATTTGGAGTGGACAAAAGACTAGCGGGAGGGCTGGCCTCTACTTC. Amino acids: CASIWSGQKTSGRAGLYF.

The rearrangement links TRBV7-9 to TRBJ2-7, with TRBD2 identical over 12 bases. V shed 3 bases and J 5 bases; nucleotides not matched to a gene: 5. Germline V gene lookup returns CDR1 SEHNR and CDR2 FQNEAQ (reference sequence). The CDR3 consists of 15 residues. The CDR3 sequence is CASSFLAGGLHEQYF. CDR3 in DNA: TGTGCCAGCAGCTTCCTAGCGGGAGGGTTACACGAGCAGTACTTC.

The chain carries TRBV5-1 and TRBJ2-3; no clear D gene. The CDR3 contains 12 residues. CDR1 and CDR2 (germline): SGHRS, YFSETQ. Trimming cost V 4 bases and J 5 bases, with 8 bases left between them. The CDR3: CASSHNRDTQYF. CDR3 DNA: TGCGCCAGCAGCCACAACCGAGATACGCAGTATTTT.

Relative to its sample, this clone is medium-sized. The CDR3 reads CASSPLTGGEKLFF. The CDR3 DNA reads as TGTGCCAGCTCACCATTGACAGGGGGCGAAAAACTGTTTTTT. The rearrangement joins TRBV18 to TRBJ1-4, with 10 bases identical to TRBD1. The CDR3 length is 14 residues. The trim removed 2 bases at V and 8 bases at J, leaving 2 bases unmatched. Germline-derived CDR1 and CDR2 are KGHSH and LQKENI.

The rearrangement links TRBV5-6 to TRBJ2-3, with TRBD2 identical over 7 bases. CDR1 and CDR2 from the germline V gene are SGHDT and YYEEEE. The CDR3 length is 16 residues. With 0 bases clipped from V and 6 bases from J, the junction kept 10 bases outside the gene matches. The DNA of the CDR3 is TGTGCCAGCAGCTTGGCCGGGGGGAGTCCAGCGGATACGCAGTATTTT. Translating gives CASSLAGGSPADTQYF.

The chain carries TRBV11-3 and TRBJ2-7; TRBD1 might be the D (5 bases). Germline V lookup: CDR1 SGHNT, CDR2 YENEEA. With 0 bases removed from V and 7 bases from J, the gap between germline ends came to 13 bases. The CDR3 spans 14 residues. The CDR3 is CASSLEYAGIEQYF. The CDR3 DNA reads TGTGCCAGCAGCTTAGAATATGCAGGGATTGAGCAGTACTTC. Full variable domain (remainder filled in from reference TRBV11-3 and TRBJ2-7): EAGVVQSPRYKIIEKKQPVAFWCNPISGHNTLYWYLQNLGQGPELLIRYENEEAVDDSQLPKDRFSAERLKGVDSTLKIQPAELGDSAVYLCASSLEYAGIEQYFGPGTRLTVT.

This sequence joins TRBV6-1 and TRBJ2-2; a weak D match, TRBD1 (5 bases). The CDR3 runs to 14 residues. V was trimmed by 4 bases and J by 3 bases, leaving 9 bases between them. Germline V gives CDR1 MNHNS, CDR2 SASEGT. The CDR3 DNA reads as TGTGCCAGCAGTGGCCAGGGCGACACCGGGGAGCTGTTTTTT. As protein: CASSGQGDTGELFF.

The chain uses TRBV30 and TRBJ1-1; D gene uncertain. The germline CDR1 and CDR2 sequences are GTSNPN and SVGIG (reference sequence). The CDR3 is 11 amino acids. The CDR3 reads CVFSGNTEAFF. The CDR3, as DNA: TGTGTATTTTCAGGGAACACTGAAGCTTTCTTT.

This rearrangement joins TRBV28 to TRBJ1-3; D gene unclear. The V gene's germline CDR1 is MDHEN and CDR2 SYDVKM. The CDR3 covers 16 residues. Trimming took 5 bases from V and 0 from J, leaving 14 bases between them. The CDR3: CASSPPGKRSGNTIYF. The CDR3 DNA reads TGTGCCAGCAGTCCCCCCGGGAAACGCTCTGGAAACACCATATATTTT.

This clone is a singleton in its sample. The chain carries TRBV6-6 and TRBJ2-3; TRBD1 matches at 8 bases. The CDR3 loop spans 15 amino acids. J gave up 3 bases and V 5 bases, and 7 bases lay outside the gene matches. CDR1 is MNHNY and CDR2 is SVGAGI in the germline V gene (reference sequence). CDR3 in DNA: TGTGCCAGCAGTACCTACGGACAGGGTACAGATACGCAGTATTTT. The encoded protein is CASSTYGQGTDTQYF.

V and J are TRBV5-6 and TRBJ1-2, with 8 bases fitting TRBD1. The germline gives CDR1 SGHDT, CDR2 YYEEEE. The junction had 8 bases not matched to a gene; V was cut back by 3 bases and J by 4 bases. The CDR3 spans 15 residues. CDR3 in DNA: TGTGCCAGCAGCTCCGACAGGGGAAGGGTCTATGGCTACACCTTC. This codes for CASSSDRGRVYGYTF.

In its sample, this clone was seen a few times. The rearrangement links TRBV19 to TRBJ1-5; D might be TRBD1 (6 bases). This CDR3 contains 15 residues. V dropped 5 bases and J dropped 3 bases, with 14 bases sitting between them. Germline CDR1 is LNHDA and CDR2 is SQIVND (reference sequence). The CDR3 loop reads CASSPPGQYNQPQHF. CDR3 nucleotides: TGTGCCAGTAGTCCTCCCGGACAGTACAATCAGCCCCAGCATTTT.

This clone was observed a handful of times. This sequence joins TRBV5-8 and TRBJ2-5, with 7 bases aligning to TRBD1. The CDR3 sequence is 14 residues long. Trimming cost V 4 bases and J 4 bases; bases outside gene matches: 7. CDR1 is SGHTS and CDR2 is YDEGEE in the germline V gene. CDR3 coding DNA: TGTGCCAGCAGCCTACCGACAGGGCGAGAGACCCAGTACTTC. It codes for CASSLPTGRETQYF.

The rearrangement uses TRBV18 and TRBJ1-5, with TRBD1 identical over 7 bases. Trimming took 6 bases from V and 6 from J; bases not matched to a gene: 5. The CDR3 loop spans 13 amino acids. The germline V gene encodes CDR1 KGHSH and CDR2 LQKENI. The CDR3 here is CASSGQAAQPQHF. DNA of the CDR3: TGTGCCAGCTCCGGACAGGCAGCTCAGCCCCAGCATTTT. The variable domain in full, with the rest retrieved from reference TRBV18 and TRBJ1-5, is NAGVMQNPRHLVRRRGQEARLRCSPMKGHSHVYWYRQLPEEGLKFMVYLQKENIIDESGMPKERFSAEFPKEGPSILRIQQVVRGDSAAYFCASSGQAAQPQHFGDGTRLSIL.

The chain links TRBV7-2 to TRBJ2-7; 11 bases are shared with TRBD2. CDR1 and CDR2 from the germline V gene are SGHTA and FQGNSA. The CDR3 spans 14 residues. With V trimmed by 5 bases and J by 2 bases, 2 bases remained unmatched. CDR3 DNA sequence: TGTGCCAGCAGCCTGGGACTAGCGGCCTACGAGCAGTACTTC. Translation gives CASSLGLAAYEQYF.